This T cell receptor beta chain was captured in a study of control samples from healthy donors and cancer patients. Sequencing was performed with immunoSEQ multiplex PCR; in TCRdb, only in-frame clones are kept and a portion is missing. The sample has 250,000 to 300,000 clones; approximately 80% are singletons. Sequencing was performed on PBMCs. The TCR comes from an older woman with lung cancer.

CDR3 sequence reads: CASSSRALYNEQFF. CDR3 coding DNA: TGTGCCAGCAGCTCCCGGGCCTTATACAATGAGCAGTTCTTC. The chain carries TRBV7-6 and TRBJ2-1; D remains ambiguous. The CDR3 is made up of 14 amino acids. Germline values: CDR1 SGHVS, CDR2 FNYEAQ. V gave up 4 bases and J gave up 4 bases, with 11 bases separating them.